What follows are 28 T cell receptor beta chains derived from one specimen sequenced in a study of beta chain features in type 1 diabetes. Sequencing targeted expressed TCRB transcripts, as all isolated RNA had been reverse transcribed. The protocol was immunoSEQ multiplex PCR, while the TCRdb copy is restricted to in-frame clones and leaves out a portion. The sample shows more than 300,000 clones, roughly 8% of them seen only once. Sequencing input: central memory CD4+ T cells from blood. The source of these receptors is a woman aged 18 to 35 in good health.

CDR3 residues: CAAGTAPNNEQFF. Here the CDR3 DNA reads TGTGCCGCGGGGACAGCCCCTAACAATGAGCAGTTCTTC. The rearrangement links TRBV5-4 to TRBJ2-1; possibly TRBD1 for D (7 bases). This CDR3 spans 13 amino acids. The ends were cut back, 10 bases at V and 5 bases at J, with 16 bases in the middle. In germline, CDR1 is SGHNT, CDR2 YYREEE (reference sequence).

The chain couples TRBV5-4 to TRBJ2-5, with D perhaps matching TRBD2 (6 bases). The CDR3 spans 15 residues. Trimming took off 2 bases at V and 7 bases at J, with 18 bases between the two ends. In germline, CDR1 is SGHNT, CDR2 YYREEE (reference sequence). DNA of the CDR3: TGTGCCAGCAGCTTTGAGGGTTCACTGGGGGGGACCCAGTACTTC. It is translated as CASSFEGSLGGTQYF.

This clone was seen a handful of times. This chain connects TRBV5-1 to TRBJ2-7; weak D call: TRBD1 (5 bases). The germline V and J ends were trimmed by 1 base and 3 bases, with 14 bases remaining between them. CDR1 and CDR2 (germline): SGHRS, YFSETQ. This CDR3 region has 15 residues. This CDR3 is CASSLSLGRDYEQYF. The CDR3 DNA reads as TGCGCCAGCAGCTTGAGTTTAGGCAGGGACTACGAGCAGTACTTC.

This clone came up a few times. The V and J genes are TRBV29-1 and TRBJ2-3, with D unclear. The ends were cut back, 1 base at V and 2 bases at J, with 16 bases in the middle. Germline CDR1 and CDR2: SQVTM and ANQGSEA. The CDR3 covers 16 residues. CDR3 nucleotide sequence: TGCAGCGTTGAAGTAAGGCTCCGAATAGCCACAGATACGCAGTATTTT. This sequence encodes CSVEVRLRIATDTQYF.

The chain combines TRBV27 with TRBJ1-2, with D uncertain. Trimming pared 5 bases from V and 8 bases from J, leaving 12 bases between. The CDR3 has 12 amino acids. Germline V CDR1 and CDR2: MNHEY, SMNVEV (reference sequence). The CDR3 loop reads CASSPGLGGYTF. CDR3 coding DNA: TGTGCCAGCAGTCCGGGGTTGGGCGGCTACACCTTC.

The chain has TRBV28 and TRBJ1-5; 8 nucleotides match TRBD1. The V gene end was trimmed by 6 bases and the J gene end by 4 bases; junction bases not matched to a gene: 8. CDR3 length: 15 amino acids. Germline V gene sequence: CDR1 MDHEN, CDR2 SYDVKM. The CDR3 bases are TGTGCCAGCAGCTCCGAGGGACAGGCAAATCAGCCCCAGCATTTT. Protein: CASSSEGQANQPQHF.

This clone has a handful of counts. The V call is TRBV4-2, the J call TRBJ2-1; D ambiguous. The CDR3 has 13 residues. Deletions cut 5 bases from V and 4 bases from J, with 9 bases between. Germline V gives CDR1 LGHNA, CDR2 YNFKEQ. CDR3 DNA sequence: TGTGCCAGCAGCTTGTACCGATACAATGAGCAGTTCTTC. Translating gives CASSLYRYNEQFF.

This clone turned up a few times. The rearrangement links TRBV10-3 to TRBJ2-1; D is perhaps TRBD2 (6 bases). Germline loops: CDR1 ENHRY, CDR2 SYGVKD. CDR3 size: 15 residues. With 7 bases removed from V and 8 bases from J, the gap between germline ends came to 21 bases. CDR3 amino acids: CAIMPGTAPDHEQFF. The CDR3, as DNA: TGTGCCATCATGCCCGGGACTGCTCCTGATCATGAGCAGTTCTTC.

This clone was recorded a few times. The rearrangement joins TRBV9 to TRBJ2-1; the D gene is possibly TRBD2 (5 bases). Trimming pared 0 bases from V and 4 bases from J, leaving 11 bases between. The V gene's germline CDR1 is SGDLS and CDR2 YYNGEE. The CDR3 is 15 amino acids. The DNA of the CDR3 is TGTGCCAGCAGCGTAGGTGTAGCGCGGTACAATGAGCAGTTCTTC. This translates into CASSVGVARYNEQFF.

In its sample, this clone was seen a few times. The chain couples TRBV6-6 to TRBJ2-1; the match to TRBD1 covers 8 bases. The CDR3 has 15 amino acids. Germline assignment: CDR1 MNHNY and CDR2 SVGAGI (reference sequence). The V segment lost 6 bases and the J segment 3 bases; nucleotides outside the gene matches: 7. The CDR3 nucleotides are TGTGCCAGCAGCCAGGACAGGGCTAACTACAATGAGCAGTTCTTC. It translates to CASSQDRANYNEQFF.

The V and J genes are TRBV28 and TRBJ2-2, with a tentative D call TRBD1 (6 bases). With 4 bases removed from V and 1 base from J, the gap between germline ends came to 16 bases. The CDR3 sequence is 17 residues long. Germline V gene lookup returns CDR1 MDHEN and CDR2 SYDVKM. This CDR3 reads CASSSRQGTRNTGELFF. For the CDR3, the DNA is TGTGCCAGCAGTTCCCGCCAGGGGACACGGAACACCGGGGAGCTGTTTTTT.

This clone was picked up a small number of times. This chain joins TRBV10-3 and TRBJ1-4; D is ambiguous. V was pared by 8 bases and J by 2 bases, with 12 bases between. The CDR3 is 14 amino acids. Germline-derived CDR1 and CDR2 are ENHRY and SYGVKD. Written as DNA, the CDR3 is TGTGCCATCGCGGAGGCAGCCACTAATGAAAAACTGTTTTTT. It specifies CAIAEAATNEKLFF.

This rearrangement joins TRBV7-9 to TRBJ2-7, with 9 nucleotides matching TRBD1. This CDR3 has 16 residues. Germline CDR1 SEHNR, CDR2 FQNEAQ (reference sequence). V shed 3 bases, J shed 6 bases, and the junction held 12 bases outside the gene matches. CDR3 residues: CASSFRTGTGLSEQYF. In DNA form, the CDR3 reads TGTGCCAGCAGCTTTCGTACCGGGACAGGGCTTTCCGAGCAGTACTTC.

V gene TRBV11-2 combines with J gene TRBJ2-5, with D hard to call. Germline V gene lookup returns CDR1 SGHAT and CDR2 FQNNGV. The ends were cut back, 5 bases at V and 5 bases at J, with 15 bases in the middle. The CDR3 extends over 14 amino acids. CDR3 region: CASSPKDWWETQYF. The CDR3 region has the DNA TGTGCCAGCAGCCCCAAAGACTGGTGGGAGACCCAGTACTTC. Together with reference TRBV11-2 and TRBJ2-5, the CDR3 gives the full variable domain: EAGVAQSPRYKIIEKRQSVAFWCNPISGHATLYWYQQILGQGPKLLIQFQNNGVVDDSQLPKDRFSAERLKGVDSTLKIQPAKLEDSAVYLCASSPKDWWETQYFGPGTRLLVL.

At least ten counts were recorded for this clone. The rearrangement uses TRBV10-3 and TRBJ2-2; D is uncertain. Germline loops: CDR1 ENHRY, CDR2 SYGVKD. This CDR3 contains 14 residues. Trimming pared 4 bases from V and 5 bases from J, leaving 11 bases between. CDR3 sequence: CAISGGLATGELFF. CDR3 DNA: TGTGCCATCAGTGGTGGTCTCGCGACCGGGGAGCTGTTTTTT.

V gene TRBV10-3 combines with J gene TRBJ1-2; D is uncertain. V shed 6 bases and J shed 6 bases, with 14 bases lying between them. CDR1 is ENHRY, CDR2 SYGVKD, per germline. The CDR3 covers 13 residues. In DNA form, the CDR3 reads TGTGCCATCAGGACGACGGGCGGGGATGGCTACACCTTC. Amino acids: CAIRTTGGDGYTF.

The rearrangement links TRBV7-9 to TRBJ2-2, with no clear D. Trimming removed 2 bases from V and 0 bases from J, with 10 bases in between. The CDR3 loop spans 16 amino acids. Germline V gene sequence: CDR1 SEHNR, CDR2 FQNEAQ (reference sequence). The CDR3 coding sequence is TGTGCCAGCAGCTTACGTCCAGCGACGAACACCGGGGAGCTGTTTTTT. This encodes CASSLRPATNTGELFF.

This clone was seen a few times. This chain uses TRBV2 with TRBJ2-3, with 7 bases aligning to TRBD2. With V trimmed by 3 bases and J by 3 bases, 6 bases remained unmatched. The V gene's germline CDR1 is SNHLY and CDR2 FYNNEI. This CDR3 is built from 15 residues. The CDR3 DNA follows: TGTGCCAGCAGTGACGGCGGGAGCACGACAGATACGCAGTATTTT. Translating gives CASSDGGSTTDTQYF. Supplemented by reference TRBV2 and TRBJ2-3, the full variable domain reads EPEVTQTPSHQVTQMGQEVILRCVPISNHLYFYWYRQILGQKVEFLVSFYNNEISEKSEIFDDQFSVERPDGSNFTLKIRSTKLEDSAMYFCASSDGGSTTDTQYFGPGTRLTVL.

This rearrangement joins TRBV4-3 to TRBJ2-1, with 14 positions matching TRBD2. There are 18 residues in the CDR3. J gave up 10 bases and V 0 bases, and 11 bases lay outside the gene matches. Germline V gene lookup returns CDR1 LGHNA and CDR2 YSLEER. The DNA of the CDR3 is TGCGCCAGCAGCCAAGATTCCCCGGGACTAGCGGGAGTAGGAGAGCAGTTCTTC. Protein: CASSQDSPGLAGVGEQFF.

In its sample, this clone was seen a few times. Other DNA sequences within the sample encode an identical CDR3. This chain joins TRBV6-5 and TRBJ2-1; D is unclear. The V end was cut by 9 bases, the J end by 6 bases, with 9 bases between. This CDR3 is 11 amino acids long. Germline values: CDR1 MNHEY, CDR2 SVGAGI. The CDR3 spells CASLRGNEQFF. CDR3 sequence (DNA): TGTGCCAGTCTCCGTGGCAATGAGCAGTTCTTC.

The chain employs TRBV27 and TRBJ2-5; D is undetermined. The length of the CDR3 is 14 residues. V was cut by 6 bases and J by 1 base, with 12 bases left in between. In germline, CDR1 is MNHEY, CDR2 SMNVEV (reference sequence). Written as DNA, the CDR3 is TGTGCCAGCAGCCGCACGTCCCCCCAAGAGACCCAGTACTTC. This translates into CASSRTSPQETQYF.

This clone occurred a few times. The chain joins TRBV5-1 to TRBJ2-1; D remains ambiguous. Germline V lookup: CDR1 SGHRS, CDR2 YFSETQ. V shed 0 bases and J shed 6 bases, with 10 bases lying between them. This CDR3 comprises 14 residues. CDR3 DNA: TGCGCCAGCAGCTTGGACGGCTACCGCAATGAGCAGTTCTTC. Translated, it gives CASSLDGYRNEQFF.

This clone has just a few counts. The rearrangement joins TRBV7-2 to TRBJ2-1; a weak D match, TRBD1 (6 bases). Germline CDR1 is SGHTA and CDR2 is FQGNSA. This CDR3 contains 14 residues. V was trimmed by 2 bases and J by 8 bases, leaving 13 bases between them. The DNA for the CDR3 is TGTGCCAGCAGCTTATATTCAGGGGACCATGAGCAGTTCTTC. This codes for CASSLYSGDHEQFF.

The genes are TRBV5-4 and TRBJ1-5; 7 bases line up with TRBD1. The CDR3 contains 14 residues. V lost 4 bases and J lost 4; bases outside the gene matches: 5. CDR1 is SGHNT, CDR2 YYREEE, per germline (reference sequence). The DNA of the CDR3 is TGTGCCAGCAGCCAAGGACAGGATAATCAGCCCCAGCATTTT. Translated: CASSQGQDNQPQHF. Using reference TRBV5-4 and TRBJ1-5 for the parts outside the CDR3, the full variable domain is ETGVTQSPTHLIKTRGQQVTLRCSSQSGHNTVSWYQQALGQGPQFIFQYYREEENGRGNFPPRFSGLQFPNYSSELNVNALELDDSALYLCASSQGQDNQPQHFGDGTRLSIL.

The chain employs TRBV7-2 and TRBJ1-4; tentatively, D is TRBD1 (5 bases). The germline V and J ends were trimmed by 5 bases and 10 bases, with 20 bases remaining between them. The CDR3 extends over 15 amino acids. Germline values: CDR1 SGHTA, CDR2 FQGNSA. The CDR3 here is CASSKRDGQIGKLFF. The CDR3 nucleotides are TGTGCCAGCAGCAAAAGGGACGGACAAATAGGAAAACTGTTTTTT.

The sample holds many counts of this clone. The CDR3 bases are TGTGCCAGCAGTTTTCAGGGAGTGGCTGACACCATATATTTT. Encoded protein: CASSFQGVADTIYF. The chain has TRBV28 and TRBJ1-3; possible D gene TRBD1, 5 bases. V lost 3 bases, J lost 8 bases, and 14 bases lay in between. CDR1 is MDHEN and CDR2 is SYDVKM in the germline V gene. CDR3 length: 14 amino acids.

This chain's CDR3 is CATSRDAAGELFF. Here the CDR3 DNA reads TGTGCCACCAGCAGAGATGCGGCCGGGGAGCTGTTTTTT. V gene TRBV15 combines with J gene TRBJ2-2, with D uncertain. The CDR3 is 13 amino acids. Germline CDR1 and CDR2: LNHNV and YYDKDF (reference sequence). The ends were cut back, 0 bases at V and 6 bases at J, with 5 bases in the middle.

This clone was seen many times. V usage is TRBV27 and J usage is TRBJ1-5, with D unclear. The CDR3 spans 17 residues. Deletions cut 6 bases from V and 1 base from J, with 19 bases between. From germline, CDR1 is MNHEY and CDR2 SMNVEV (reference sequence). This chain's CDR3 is CASSRTGGVGSNQPQHF. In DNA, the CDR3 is TGTGCCAGCAGCCGAACCGGTGGGGTGGGGAGCAATCAGCCCCAGCATTTT.